This entry lists 11 T cell receptor beta chains sequenced from one sample in a study of radiotherapy plus CTLA-4 blockade in lung cancer. The protocol was immunoSEQ multiplex PCR, while the TCRdb copy is restricted to in-frame clones and leaves out a portion. The sample shows about 85,000 clones, approximately 83% of them seen only once. The sample in question was peripheral blood, obtained from a patient treated with radiotherapy plus ipilimumab. All receptors come from a human donor with non-small cell lung cancer who had a partial response to radiotherapy plus ipilimumab.

The V gene is TRBV5-4, the J gene TRBJ1-2; 7 nucleotides align to TRBD1. J gave up 7 bases and V 4 bases, and 7 bases lay outside the gene matches. Germline CDR1 reads SGHNT; CDR2 reads YYREEE (reference sequence). This CDR3 region has 13 residues. The CDR3 sequence: CASSGTDRAGYTF. The DNA of the CDR3 is TGTGCCAGCAGCGGAACAGACAGGGCTGGCTACACCTTC.

This chain connects TRBV6-1 to TRBJ2-5, with 9 bases lining up with TRBD2. CDR1 is MNHNS and CDR2 is SASEGT in the germline V gene. The length of the CDR3 is 15 residues. The trim removed 8 bases at V and 4 bases at J, leaving 11 bases unmatched. Here the CDR3 reads CASYIGGRASETQYF. Written as DNA, the CDR3 is TGTGCCAGCTATATCGGCGGGAGGGCCTCAGAGACCCAGTACTTC.

The table lists this clone with a count of one. This rearrangement joins TRBV10-3 to TRBJ2-1; 9 positions match TRBD2. Germline-derived CDR1 and CDR2 are ENHRY and SYGVKD. The CDR3 is 16 residues long. V lost 4 bases, J lost 1 base, and 5 bases stayed unmatched. The CDR3 here is CAISGLADNSYNEQFF. As DNA, the CDR3 is TGTGCCATCAGTGGACTAGCGGACAATTCCTACAATGAGCAGTTCTTC.

The chain uses TRBV11-3 and TRBJ2-5; tentatively, D is TRBD1 (6 bases). CDR1 and CDR2 from the germline V gene are SGHNT and YENEEA. This CDR3 has 15 amino acids. V was trimmed by 5 bases and J by 2 bases, leaving 15 bases between them. The CDR3 DNA is TGTGCCAGCAGCAATGGACAGAGCTTTCAAGAGACCCAGTACTTC. It specifies CASSNGQSFQETQYF. The complete variable domain, with remaining parts taken from reference TRBV11-3 and TRBJ2-5, reads EAGVVQSPRYKIIEKKQPVAFWCNPISGHNTLYWYLQNLGQGPELLIRYENEEAVDDSQLPKDRFSAERLKGVDSTLKIQPAELGDSAVYLCASSNGQSFQETQYFGPGTRLLVL.

The V and J genes are TRBV6-7 and TRBJ2-7, with D possibly matching TRBD1 (6 bases). TRBV6-7 is labeled an ORF, and its function is uncertain. This CDR3 spans 15 amino acids. V dropped 5 bases and J dropped 3 bases, with 17 bases sitting between them. The DNA of the CDR3 is TGTGCCAGCAGTCTGAGGTTCTTCAGGGGCTACGAGCAGTACTTC. Translation gives CASSLRFFRGYEQYF.

The chain joins TRBV18 to TRBJ1-3; weak D call: TRBD1 (5 bases). Germline assignment: CDR1 KGHSH and CDR2 LQKENI. Trimming pared 4 bases from V and 3 bases from J, leaving 13 bases between. The CDR3 covers 15 residues. In nucleotides, the CDR3 is TGTGCCAGCTCACTCCAGGGTTATGGTGGAAACACCATATATTTT. As protein: CASSLQGYGGNTIYF.

This clone has a handful of counts. This chain joins TRBV28 and TRBJ1-1; D remains unclear. The germline CDR1 and CDR2 sequences are MDHEN and SYDVKM. This CDR3 comprises 14 residues. Between the trimmed V and J ends, which lost 4 bases and 5 bases, there was a span of 14 bases. CDR3: CASSYLNPGTEAFF. The DNA for the CDR3 is TGTGCCAGCAGTTATCTTAACCCGGGGACTGAAGCTTTCTTT.

This sequence joins TRBV18 and TRBJ2-6; D remains ambiguous. Trimming cost V 2 bases and J 0 bases, with 8 bases left between them. The CDR3 runs to 16 residues. Germline CDR1 reads KGHSH; CDR2 reads LQKENI. The CDR3 region is CASSPTVSSGANVLTF. The CDR3 nucleotides read TGTGCCAGCTCACCAACCGTTAGCTCTGGGGCCAACGTCCTGACTTTC. The entire variable domain, with the rest obtained from reference TRBV18 and TRBJ2-6, is as follows: NAGVMQNPRHLVRRRGQEARLRCSPMKGHSHVYWYRQLPEEGLKFMVYLQKENIIDESGMPKERFSAEFPKEGPSILRIQQVVRGDSAAYFCASSPTVSSGANVLTFGAGSRLTVL.

The chain carries TRBV28 and TRBJ2-3; 8 bases match TRBD2. CDR1 MDHEN and CDR2 SYDVKM come from the germline V gene. This CDR3 has 16 amino acids. Trimming cost V 5 bases and J 2 bases; bases outside gene matches: 9. CDR3 nucleotide sequence: TGTGCCAGCAGTATCGTTAGCGGGGATCCCACAGATACGCAGTATTTT. Residues: CASSIVSGDPTDTQYF.

This chain joins TRBV7-8 and TRBJ2-1; D uncertain. The germline V and J ends were trimmed by 5 bases and 0 bases, with 11 bases remaining between them. The CDR3 covers 15 residues. The V gene's germline CDR1 is SGHVS and CDR2 FQNEAQ. CDR3 in amino acids: CASSQNLYSYNEQFF. The CDR3 DNA reads TGTGCCAGCAGCCAAAACCTATACTCCTACAATGAGCAGTTCTTC.

This clone was recorded only once. J is TRBJ2-1 and V is TRBV11-2; D possibly corresponds to TRBD2 (6 bases). The CDR3 extends over 13 amino acids. V gave up 5 bases and J gave up 10 bases, with 15 bases separating them. Germline V lookup: CDR1 SGHAT, CDR2 FQNNGV. CDR3 in amino acids: CASSPPGLGEQFF. DNA for the CDR3: TGTGCCAGCAGCCCACCGGGACTGGGGGAGCAGTTCTTC.